These 17 T cell receptor beta chains were all obtained from the same sample, sequenced in a study of T cells in tuberculosis. Measured with immunoSEQ multiplex PCR; TCRdb has only the in-frame clones, and not every one. Of around 30,000 clones listed, 93% are singletons. The sample's time point: new active TB diagnosis, blood taken before or within 7 days of starting treatment. The sample consisted of PBMCs, taken at tuberculosis diagnosis. All receptors derive from an adult with tuberculosis.

The rearrangement joins TRBV11-2 to TRBJ2-7; TRBD1 might be the D (5 bases). From germline, CDR1 is SGHAT and CDR2 FQNNGV. This CDR3 spans 14 amino acids. V lost 3 bases and J lost 3, with 12 bases in between. The CDR3 spells CASSFGTGLYEQYF. In DNA, the CDR3 is TGTGCCAGCAGCTTTGGAACAGGTCTCTACGAGCAGTACTTC.

The chain is built from TRBV7-8 and TRBJ1-2; possible D gene TRBD1, 5 bases. The CDR3 runs to 16 residues. The germline V gene has CDR1 SGHVS and CDR2 FQNEAQ. The ends were cut back, 4 bases at V and 4 bases at J, with 19 bases in the middle. As DNA, the CDR3 is TGTGCCAGCAGCTCGGGAGGAGGGGCGACTTCCTATGGCTACACCTTC. Encoded protein: CASSSGGGATSYGYTF.

The chain is built from TRBV28 and TRBJ1-4, with a weak D call TRBD1 (5 bases). Trimming removed 2 bases from V and 4 bases from J, with 8 bases in between. Germline V gives CDR1 MDHEN, CDR2 SYDVKM. CDR3 length: 14 residues. CDR3 nucleotide sequence: TGTGCCAGCAGTTTAGACAGTTATAATGAAAAACTGTTTTTT. It specifies CASSLDSYNEKLFF. The full variable domain, completed using reference TRBV28 and TRBJ1-4, is DVKVTQSSRYLVKRTGEKVFLECVQDMDHENMFWYRQDPGLGLRLIYFSYDVKMKEKGDIPEGYSVSREKKERFSLILESASTNQTSMYLCASSLDSYNEKLFFGSGTQLSVL.

The table lists this clone with a few counts. The chain carries TRBV11-3 and TRBJ2-3, with 10 positions matching TRBD2. Germline trimming cut 0 bases from V and 7 bases from J; bases unmatched to any gene: 13. This CDR3 has 18 amino acids. Germline lookup yields CDR1 SGHNT and CDR2 YENEEA. The CDR3 loop is CASSLDRTLAGPRYTQYF. CDR3 sequence (DNA): TGTGCCAGCAGCTTAGACCGGACACTAGCGGGGCCCCGCTATACGCAGTATTTT.

The chain joins TRBV5-4 to TRBJ2-3; 8 bases are shared with TRBD2. Unmatched junction bases numbered 5, after V lost 4 bases and J lost 1 base. The CDR3 loop spans 15 amino acids. The germline V gene has CDR1 SGHNT and CDR2 YYREEE (reference sequence). CDR3 loop: CASSRLTSGTDTQYF. CDR3 DNA: TGTGCCAGCAGCCGCCTGACTAGCGGCACAGATACGCAGTATTTT.

The V gene is TRBV4-1, the J gene TRBJ2-3; 8 bases line up with TRBD2. The CDR3 consists of 16 residues. Germline CDR1 and CDR2: MGHRA and YSYEKL. V was pared by 4 bases and J by 0 bases, with 6 bases of the junction left unmatched. This chain's CDR3 is CASSRVSGVSTDTQYF. The DNA of the CDR3 is TGCGCCAGCAGCCGGGTTAGCGGGGTAAGCACAGATACGCAGTATTTT.

This clone has only one observation. The chain combines TRBV18 with TRBJ2-3, with D hard to call. This CDR3 region has 12 residues. The V end was cut by 2 bases, the J end by 4 bases, with 4 bases between. From germline, CDR1 is KGHSH and CDR2 LQKENI. The CDR3 DNA reads TGTGCCAGCTCACCATCAGCAGATACGCAGTATTTT. It specifies CASSPSADTQYF.

This sequence joins TRBV18 and TRBJ1-1, with 7 bases that match TRBD1. This CDR3 has 12 residues. The trim removed 1 base at V and 8 bases at J, leaving 1 base unmatched. Germline values: CDR1 KGHSH, CDR2 LQKENI. The CDR3 spells CASSPRQGEAFF. Written as DNA, the CDR3 is TGTGCCAGCTCACCACGACAGGGAGAAGCTTTCTTT.

V gene TRBV27 combines with J gene TRBJ2-2, with 10 bases aligning to TRBD2. V shed 3 bases, J shed 1 base, and the junction held 5 bases outside the gene matches. Germline-derived CDR1 and CDR2 are MNHEY and SMNVEV (reference sequence). The CDR3 sequence is 17 residues long. CDR3 sequence: CASSFRGLAVNTGELFF. The CDR3, as DNA: TGTGCCAGCAGTTTCCGAGGACTAGCGGTGAACACCGGGGAGCTGTTTTTT.

CDR3 region: CASRNTRDSNTEAFF. The CDR3 region has the DNA TGTGCCAGCAGGAATACCAGGGATTCGAACACTGAAGCTTTCTTT. The chain has TRBV2 and TRBJ1-1; TRBD1 is a possible D gene (5 bases). V was clipped by 6 bases and J by 1 base, with 15 bases between them. The CDR3 is made up of 15 amino acids. From germline, CDR1 is SNHLY and CDR2 FYNNEI.

V gene TRBV5-6 combines with J gene TRBJ2-2; 8 positions match TRBD1. V gave up 0 bases and J gave up 9 bases; unmatched junction bases: 4. Germline CDR1 and CDR2: SGHDT and YYEEEE. CDR3 length equals 14 residues. CDR3 in DNA: TGTGCCAGCAGCTTGGGACAGGGGAACCGGGAGCTGTTTTTT. The encoded protein is CASSLGQGNRELFF.

The V call is TRBV18, the J call TRBJ2-7; 10 bases align to TRBD1. The CDR3 runs 16 residues. J gave up 4 bases and V 3 bases, and 9 bases lay outside the gene matches. Germline CDR1 KGHSH, CDR2 LQKENI. The CDR3 is CASSPTGWTGGYEQYF. CDR3 nucleotides: TGTGCCAGCTCACCGACCGGATGGACAGGGGGTTACGAGCAGTACTTC.

This rearrangement joins TRBV5-1 to TRBJ2-2; 10 positions agree with TRBD1. Unmatched junction bases numbered 6, after V lost 4 bases and J lost 3 bases. CDR3 length: 16 amino acids. Germline-derived CDR1 and CDR2 are SGHRS and YFSETQ. CDR3 sequence reads: CASSLGTGVYTGELFF. The CDR3 DNA is TGCGCCAGCAGCCTCGGGACAGGGGTGTACACCGGGGAGCTGTTTTTT.

V and J are TRBV7-8 and TRBJ2-1, with 13 bases that match TRBD2. The germline CDR1 and CDR2 sequences are SGHVS and FQNEAQ. CDR3 size: 16 residues. V shed 5 bases and J 6 bases; nucleotides not matched to a gene: 7. The CDR3: CASSTGLAGASNEQFF. DNA for the CDR3: TGTGCCAGCAGCACCGGACTAGCGGGAGCGAGCAATGAGCAGTTCTTC.

The chain links TRBV19 to TRBJ1-2; D may be TRBD1 (5 bases). In germline, CDR1 is LNHDA, CDR2 SQIVND (reference sequence). This CDR3 spans 16 amino acids. V was trimmed by 0 bases and J by 4 bases, leaving 15 bases between them. CDR3 sequence (DNA): TGTGCCAGTAGTATAGATTGGGCAGGGTACGGCTATGGCTACACCTTC. Its protein product is CASSIDWAGYGYGYTF.

The chain couples TRBV18 to TRBJ1-4; 7 bases agree with TRBD1. The CDR3 spans 16 residues. Germline assignment: CDR1 KGHSH and CDR2 LQKENI. V lost 0 bases and J lost 8; bases outside the gene matches: 9. The chain's CDR3 is CASSPPQGSFGEKLFF. The CDR3 DNA reads as TGTGCCAGCTCACCACCACAGGGGTCCTTTGGGGAAAAACTGTTTTTT.

This clone occurred once. The chain employs TRBV9 and TRBJ2-7; 9 bases are shared with TRBD1. The CDR3 has 14 amino acids. The germline CDR1 and CDR2 sequences are SGDLS and YYNGEE. Trimming cost V 2 bases and J 3 bases; bases outside gene matches: 3. The CDR3 protein is CASSVQTGGYEQYF. CDR3 DNA: TGTGCCAGCAGCGTTCAGACAGGGGGCTACGAGCAGTACTTC.